Described below is a single T cell receptor (beta chain) sequence and its context. Its target is unknown. Assay used: immunoSEQ multiplex PCR; TCRdb lists only in-frame clones, some missing. The sample yields a few million clones, approximately 94% seen once. This sample is drawn from a study of shared clonotypes between healthy human individuals. Across the whole study: Donors consisted of a couple of women and three men between 18 and 49.

Whole-study results and caveats: Among non-shared clonotypes, generation probabilities were lower than among those shared by all four donors. Naive subsets typically showed greater estimated richness than memory subsets. Among donors, sharing of clonotypes was expected to be affected by sequencing depth.

The V gene's germline CDR1 is SGHTA and CDR2 FQGNSA. The junction had 8 bases not matched to a gene; V was cut back by 6 bases and J by 8 bases. The CDR3 length is 15 residues. The TCR originated in a man aged 18 to 35 in good health. The chain combines TRBV7-2 with TRBJ2-1; TRBD1 agrees at 12 bases. Source material: naive CD4+ T cells sorted from blood. As to subset: CD45RA+ positively selected. This CDR3 reads CASRKPGQGAHEQFF. In DNA form, the CDR3 reads TGTGCCAGCAGAAAGCCGGGACAGGGGGCCCATGAGCAGTTCTTC.